This T cell receptor beta chain is drawn from a study of identical twins. The V gene lost 7 bases and the J gene lost 0 bases, with 13 bases spanning the gap. The CDR3 has 14 amino acids. CDR1 and CDR2 (germline): SQVTM, ANQGSEA. TCRdb reprocessed the 5' RACE reads via MiXCR and lists one record per CDR3 protein. This table holds about 150,000 distinct CDR3 sequences, under 4.5% found once. Study results and caveats: Twins shared out-of-frame alpha sequences with excess low generation probability.

This clonotype has at least ten counts. What it recognizes is unknown. Sequencing was performed on memory T cells sorted from blood. The receptor comes from a man between 18 and 35 years old in good health. The chain couples TRBV29-1 to TRBJ2-1; D possibly corresponds to TRBD2 (5 bases). The CDR3 here is CSANSEGSYNEQFF. CDR3 nucleotide sequence: TGCAGCGCCAACTCAGAGGGCTCCTACAATGAGCAGTTCTTC.